This T cell receptor (beta chain) was retrieved from a study of immune cell composition in non-small cell lung cancer. This clone was seen a few times. The table came from immunoSEQ multiplex PCR; TCRdb's copy has only in-frame clones and leaves some out. Seen here are about 2,900 clones, over 70% observed once, and the top ten hold roughly an eighth. V shed 10 bases and J 7 bases; nucleotides not matched to a gene: 16. The CDR3 has 17 amino acids. Germline CDR1 SGHTA, CDR2 FQGNSA. The J gene is TRBJ2-2, the V gene TRBV7-2, with 12 bases identical to TRBD2. Sequenced: lung tumor tissue. This receptor was taken from a human donor with non-small cell lung cancer. Here the CDR3 DNA reads TGTGCCACTGCGACAGGAAGACTAGCGGGAGACCACGGGGAGCTGTTTTTT. Its translation: CATATGRLAGDHGELFF.